The 10 T cell receptor beta chains below all came from one sample that was sequenced in a study of CD8 T cells in ankylosing spondylitis. Study-level results: For ankylosing spondylitis blood, a TCR beta motif of seven to nine highly homologous variants appeared characteristic.

TCRdb used MiXCR to reprocess the 5' RACE reads, holding one entry per CDR3 protein. The repertoire holds about 340,000 distinct CDR3 sequences, with roughly 8% as singletons. Antigen specificity for these receptors is unknown. The sequencing input was blood, either unsorted or a sorted T cell fraction (not recorded which). Every receptor here comes from a male donor with ankylosing spondylitis.

This rearrangement joins TRBV7-4 to TRBJ1-3; TRBD1 is a possible D gene (5 bases). The length of the CDR3 is 15 residues. With 5 bases removed from V and 0 bases from J, the gap between germline ends came to 11 bases. The germline CDR1 and CDR2 sequences are SGHVT and SQSDAQ. CDR3 nucleotide sequence: TGTGCCAGCAGCCGTGGACATTCCTCTGGAAACACCATATATTTT. Protein: CASSRGHSSGNTIYF.

This clonotype showed up just a few times. This chain connects TRBV7-8 to TRBJ2-2, with 10 positions matching TRBD2. Unmatched junction bases numbered 5, after V lost 5 bases and J lost 5 bases. The CDR3 consists of 15 residues. CDR1 is SGHVS, CDR2 FQNEAQ, per germline. The CDR3 protein is CASSPASGSTGELFF. DNA for the CDR3: TGTGCCAGCAGCCCGGCTAGCGGGAGTACCGGGGAGCTGTTTTTT.

This clonotype was seen repeatedly, ten times or more. The gene calls are TRBV5-1 and TRBJ2-7, with D perhaps matching TRBD2 (5 bases). This CDR3 contains 14 residues. Germline CDR1 and CDR2: SGHRS and YFSETQ. V was shortened by 0 bases and J by 0 bases, with 7 bases between the two germline ends. The CDR3: CASSLATSSYEQYF. For the CDR3, the DNA is TGCGCCAGCAGCTTGGCCACTAGCTCCTACGAGCAGTACTTC.

This clonotype was counted many times. V is TRBV20-1 and J is TRBJ1-4, with unresolved D. Looked up from germline, CDR1 is DFQATT and CDR2 is SNEGSKA (reference sequence). The V and J ends lost 1 base and 5 bases respectively, with 8 bases between them. The CDR3 length is 13 residues. The CDR3 DNA is TGCAGTGCTAGAGGGCAGAAGAATGAAAAACTGTTTTTT. Its translation: CSARGQKNEKLFF.

This clonotype showed up just a few times. The gene calls are TRBV20-1 and TRBJ2-7, with 7 bases lining up with TRBD1. The CDR3 covers 16 residues. Trimming took 3 bases from V and 5 from J; bases not matched to a gene: 16. From germline, CDR1 is DFQATT and CDR2 SNEGSKA (reference sequence). The CDR3 nucleotides are TGCAGTGCTAGGGGTCGACAGGGTGTAGTAGATCACGAGCAGTACTTC. Translation gives CSARGRQGVVDHEQYF.

In the case of this clonotype: The CDR3 ends on some other residue instead of the conserved phenylalanine or tryptophan, so this is likely a read error. V and J are TRBV7-8 and TRBJ1-5, with D unresolved. Germline V gene data show CDR1 as SGHVS and CDR2 as FQNEAQ. With 3 bases removed from V and 3 bases from J, the gap between germline ends came to 15 bases. The CDR3 loop spans 16 amino acids. CDR3 region: CASSLSLRTYNQPQHL. The CDR3 DNA is TGTGCCAGCAGCTTGAGCCTCAGGACTTACAATCAGCCCCAGCATCTT.

This rearrangement joins TRBV20-1 to TRBJ2-3, with D maybe TRBD1 (5 bases). Germline V gives CDR1 DFQATT, CDR2 SNEGSKA (reference sequence). The CDR3 contains 14 residues. V shed 5 bases and J shed 5 bases, with 17 bases lying between them. CDR3: CSAEPDSSGDTQYF. Here the CDR3 DNA reads TGCAGTGCTGAGCCCGACAGTTCAGGAGATACGCAGTATTTT.

The table lists this clonotype with a few counts. The chain links TRBV12-3 or TRBV12-4 to TRBJ2-5, with 12 bases identical to TRBD1. This CDR3 region has 16 residues. The V gene end was trimmed by 2 bases and the J gene end by 5 bases; junction bases not matched to a gene: 6. DNA for the CDR3: TGTGCCAGCAGTTTATTGGGACAGGGGGCATGGGAGACCCAGTACTTC. This sequence encodes CASSLLGQGAWETQYF.

Ten or more counts support this clonotype. The genes are TRBV5-1 and TRBJ2-2; 10 bases map to TRBD1. Germline-derived CDR1 and CDR2 are SGHRS and YFSETQ. The CDR3 runs to 16 residues. The J segment lost 3 bases and the V segment lost 1 base, leaving 3 bases of the junction unmatched. The CDR3 sequence is CASSLWTGGDTGELFF. Written as DNA, the CDR3 is TGCGCCAGCAGCTTGTGGACAGGGGGGGACACCGGGGAGCTGTTTTTT. Full variable domain (outside the CDR3, taken from reference TRBV5-1 and TRBJ2-2): KAGVTQTPRYLIKTRGQQVTLSCSPISGHRSVSWYQQTPGQGLQFLFEYFSETQRNKGNFPGRFSGRQFSNSRSEMNVSTLELGDSALYLCASSLWTGGDTGELFFGEGSRLTVL.

This clonotype has a count of ten or more. In DNA, the CDR3 is TGCGCCAGCAGCCAAAACAGGGGGCTCTATGGCTACACCTTC. Translating it yields CASSQNRGLYGYTF. The rearrangement joins TRBV4-1 to TRBJ1-2; 9 bases are a match to TRBD1. This CDR3 is built from 14 residues. Germline V lookup: CDR1 MGHRA, CDR2 YSYEKL. V lost 2 bases and J lost 4; bases outside the gene matches: 2.